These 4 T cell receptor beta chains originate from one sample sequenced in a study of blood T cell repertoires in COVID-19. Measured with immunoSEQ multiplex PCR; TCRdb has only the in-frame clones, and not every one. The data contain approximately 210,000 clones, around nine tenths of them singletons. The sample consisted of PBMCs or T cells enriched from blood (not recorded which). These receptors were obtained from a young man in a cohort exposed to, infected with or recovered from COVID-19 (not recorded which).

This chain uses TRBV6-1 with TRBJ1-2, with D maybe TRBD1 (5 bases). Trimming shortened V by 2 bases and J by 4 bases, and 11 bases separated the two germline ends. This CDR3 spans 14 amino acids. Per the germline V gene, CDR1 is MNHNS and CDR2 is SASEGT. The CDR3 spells CASSELYGGYGYTF. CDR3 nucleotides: TGTGCCAGCAGTGAATTGTACGGGGGCTATGGCTACACCTTC.

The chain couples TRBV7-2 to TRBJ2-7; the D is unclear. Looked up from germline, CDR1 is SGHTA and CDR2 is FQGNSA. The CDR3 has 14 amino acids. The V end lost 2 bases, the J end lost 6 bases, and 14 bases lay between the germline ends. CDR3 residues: CASSLSGPFSEQYF. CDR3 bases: TGTGCCAGCAGCTTATCTGGGCCTTTCAGCGAGCAGTACTTC.

CDR3 protein: CASSPLAVQETQYF. CDR3 in DNA: TGTGCCAGCAGCCCACTAGCGGTCCAAGAGACCCAGTACTTC. The genes are TRBV7-9 and TRBJ2-5; 8 bases map to TRBD2. Germline CDR1 reads SEHNR; CDR2 reads FQNEAQ (reference sequence). The trim removed 5 bases at V and 1 base at J, leaving 3 bases unmatched. CDR3 size: 14 residues.

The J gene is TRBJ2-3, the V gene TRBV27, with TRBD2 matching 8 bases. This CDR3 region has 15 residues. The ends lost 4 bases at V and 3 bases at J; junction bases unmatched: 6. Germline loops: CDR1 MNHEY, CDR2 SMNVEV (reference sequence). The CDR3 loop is CASSWGAGVTDTQYF. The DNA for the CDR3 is TGTGCCAGCAGTTGGGGAGCGGGAGTGACAGATACGCAGTATTTT.